This T cell receptor beta chain emerged from a study of T cell responses to AZD1222 COVID-19 vaccine. Study observations and caveats: In the spike-specific TCR repertoire, nearly half reportedly target unmutated variant regions. Most donors were white British, females outnumbered males, and clonal diversity was possibly underestimated.

From germline, CDR1 is LNHDA and CDR2 SQIVND (reference sequence). The CDR3 runs to 15 residues. Trimming took 6 bases from V and 0 from J, leaving 9 bases between them. For this clone: As yet, its antigen is unknown.

The repertoire was sequenced with immunoSEQ multiplex PCR; TCRdb's copy has only in-frame clones and lacks some. The table includes fewer than 120,000 clones, 88% detected once. The material sequenced was peripheral blood, taken on day 0 of AZD1222 vaccination. This TCR was sampled from an adult in good health. The chain links TRBV19 to TRBJ1-6; D perhaps matches TRBD1 (6 bases). The DNA of the CDR3 is TGTGCCAGTAGCCCACAGGGCTCCTATAATTCACCCCTCCACTTT. This encodes CASSPQGSYNSPLHF.